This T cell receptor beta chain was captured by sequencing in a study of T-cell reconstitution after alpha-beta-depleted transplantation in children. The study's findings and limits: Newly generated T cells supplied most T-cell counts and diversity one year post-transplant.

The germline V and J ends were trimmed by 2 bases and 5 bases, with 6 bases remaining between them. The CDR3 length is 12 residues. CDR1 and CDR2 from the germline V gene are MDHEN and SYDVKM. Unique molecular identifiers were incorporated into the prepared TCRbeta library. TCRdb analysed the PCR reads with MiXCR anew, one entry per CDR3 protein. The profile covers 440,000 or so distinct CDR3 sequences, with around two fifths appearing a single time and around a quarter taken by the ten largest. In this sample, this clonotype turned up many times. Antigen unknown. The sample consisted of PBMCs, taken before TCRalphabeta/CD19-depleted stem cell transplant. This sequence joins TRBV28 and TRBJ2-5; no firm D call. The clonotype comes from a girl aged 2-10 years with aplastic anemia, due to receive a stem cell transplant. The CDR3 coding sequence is TGTGCCAGCAGTTTAGCATGGGAGACCCAGTACTTC. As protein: CASSLAWETQYF.